Below, 17 T cell receptor beta chains from the same sample are listed, as sequenced in a study of blood T cells in healthy people across ages. A sample-barcoded 5' primer and a J-beta primer mix were used in a second PCR of about 7 to 12 cycles. One entry per CDR3 protein, called by TCRdb with MiXCR from the 5' RACE reads. The sample holds 1.5 million to 2 million distinct CDR3 sequences, 40% to 55% seen once. The sequenced sample consisted of blood. The receptors here all came from a woman aged 40 to 50 in good health.

The table lists this clonotype with a few counts. The chain employs TRBV15 and TRBJ2-1, with TRBD1 matching 8 bases. Trimming removed 8 bases from V and 1 base from J; junction bases left unmatched: 4. The germline V gene has CDR1 LNHNV and CDR2 YYDKDF (reference sequence). CDR3 size: 14 residues. This chain's CDR3 is CATLRDRSYNEQFF. CDR3 nucleotide sequence: TGTGCCACCTTGCGGGACAGGTCCTACAATGAGCAGTTCTTC.

V is TRBV27 and J is TRBJ2-2; D not certain. The V gene's germline CDR1 is MNHEY and CDR2 SMNVEV (reference sequence). Trimming removed 0 bases at V and 5 bases at J, with 4 bases between. The CDR3 runs to 13 residues. The CDR3, as DNA: TGTGCCAGCAGTTTATCACGAACCGGGGAGCTGTTTTTT. It codes for CASSLSRTGELFF.

At least ten counts were recorded for this clonotype. The rearrangement joins TRBV7-2 to TRBJ2-7, with 8 bases fitting TRBD2. With V trimmed by 3 bases and J by 0 bases, 4 bases remained unmatched. CDR3 length: 15 residues. Germline CDR1 is SGHTA and CDR2 is FQGNSA. The CDR3 bases are TGTGCCAGCAGCTTCGGGGGGGCGAACTCCTACGAGCAGTACTTC. It codes for CASSFGGANSYEQYF.

This chain uses TRBV29-1 with TRBJ2-3; D is possibly TRBD2 (5 bases). CDR3 length: 15 amino acids. Germline loops: CDR1 SQVTM, CDR2 ANQGSEA. V shed 5 bases and J shed 4 bases, with 19 bases lying between them. CDR3 nucleotide sequence: TGCAGCGTTACCCAGGAGGCGGCGGGTTCAGATACGCAGTATTTT. Translated: CSVTQEAAGSDTQYF.

The chain links TRBV2 to TRBJ2-1; D is perhaps TRBD1 (6 bases). In germline, CDR1 is SNHLY, CDR2 FYNNEI. Trimming cost V 6 bases and J 2 bases, with 17 bases left between them. The CDR3 consists of 16 residues. The CDR3 DNA is TGTGCCAGCAGAGGCCTGGACAGCCGTACCTACAATGAGCAGTTCTTC. Translation: CASRGLDSRTYNEQFF.

This clonotype was counted only a few times. The chain's CDR3 is CAISPGAQRTDTQYF. The CDR3 coding sequence is TGTGCCATCAGTCCCGGGGCCCAGCGCACAGATACGCAGTATTTT. This sequence joins TRBV10-3 and TRBJ2-3, with D possibly being TRBD1 or TRBD2 (5 bases each). V lost 5 bases and J 1 base, leaving 13 bases between the germline ends. Germline CDR1 ENHRY, CDR2 SYGVKD. CDR3 length equals 15 residues.

The rearrangement links TRBV4-1 to TRBJ2-1; 7 nucleotides agree with TRBD2. The V segment lost 1 base and the J segment 13 bases; nucleotides outside the gene matches: 13. CDR1 MGHRA and CDR2 YSYEKL come from the germline V gene. The CDR3 length is 15 residues. CDR3 protein: CASSQGRTSAETQFF. CDR3 in DNA: TGCGCCAGCAGCCAAGGGAGGACTAGTGCGGAGACCCAGTTCTTC.

The V gene is TRBV9, the J gene TRBJ2-3; D remains unclear. Between the trimmed V and J ends, which lost 3 bases and 4 bases, there was a span of 9 bases. CDR1 is SGDLS, CDR2 YYNGEE, per germline. CDR3 size: 13 residues. CDR3 in amino acids: CASSDVPSDTQYF. The CDR3 DNA is TGTGCCAGCAGCGACGTCCCATCAGATACGCAGTATTTT.

This clonotype was counted only a few times. V is TRBV7-2 and J is TRBJ2-1; D is unclear. The V end lost 8 bases, the J end lost 6 bases, and 17 bases lay between the germline ends. This CDR3 spans 14 amino acids. Germline V gene data show CDR1 as SGHTA and CDR2 as FQGNSA. This CDR3 reads CASDSSALSNEQFF. The CDR3, as DNA: TGTGCCAGCGATTCTTCCGCCCTAAGCAATGAGCAGTTCTTC.

The gene calls are TRBV7-9 and TRBJ2-7; D is perhaps TRBD1 (6 bases). The CDR3 is 15 residues long. Per germline, CDR1 SEHNR and CDR2 FQNEAQ (reference sequence). V was pared by 1 base and J by 7 bases, with 17 bases between. The CDR3 region has the DNA TGTGCCAGCAGCTTAGTCGAGGGGGTTTACAATGAGCAGTACTTC. This translates into CASSLVEGVYNEQYF.

Of note for this clonotype: The germline gene is not matched at one end of the junction; a read error may be the cause. The CDR3 region is CAGSSSDVSGANVLTF. In nucleotides, the CDR3 is TGTGCCGGCAGCTCATCGGATGTCTCTGGGGCCAACGTCCTGACTTTC. This chain uses TRBV11-1 with TRBJ2-6; D is unresolved. The CDR3 length is 16 residues. CDR1 SGHAT and CDR2 FQDESV come from the germline V gene (reference sequence).

This chain uses TRBV28 with TRBJ2-5, with no clear D. V was shortened by 6 bases and J by 3 bases, with 17 bases between the two germline ends. This CDR3 has 15 amino acids. CDR1 MDHEN and CDR2 SYDVKM come from the germline V gene. The CDR3 loop reads CASSAGRQREETQYF. DNA of the CDR3: TGTGCCAGCAGCGCCGGAAGGCAGCGTGAAGAGACCCAGTACTTC.

This sequence joins TRBV2 and TRBJ1-2; 8 bases are shared with TRBD1. The CDR3 has 12 residues. Per the germline V gene, CDR1 is SNHLY and CDR2 is FYNNEI. Trimming removed 10 bases from V and 4 bases from J; junction bases left unmatched: 5. CDR3 protein: CAISDRAYGYTF. DNA of the CDR3: TGTGCCATATCGGACAGGGCCTATGGCTACACCTTC.

This rearrangement joins TRBV20-1 to TRBJ1-2; TRBD1 matches at 7 bases. After removal of 2 bases from V and 7 bases from J, the junction contained 10 bases not matched to a gene. The CDR3 covers 14 residues. CDR1 and CDR2 (germline): DFQATT, SNEGSKA (reference sequence). DNA of the CDR3: TGCAGTGCTAGAATGCTTAGGGGGCAGGGTGGCTACACCTTC. Its translation: CSARMLRGQGGYTF.

This clonotype occurred a few times. The V gene is TRBV4-1, the J gene TRBJ2-1, with 12 positions matching TRBD2. CDR1 and CDR2 from the germline V gene are MGHRA and YSYEKL. V shed 1 base and J 9 bases; nucleotides not matched to a gene: 7. CDR3 length equals 16 residues. The CDR3 DNA reads TGCGCCAGCAGCCAAGTTGCTAGCGGGGGGGCCGGTGAGCAGTTCTTC. Translation gives CASSQVASGGAGEQFF.

V and J are TRBV28 and TRBJ2-5; D is ambiguous. The germline CDR1 and CDR2 sequences are MDHEN and SYDVKM. The CDR3 runs 14 residues. Trimming stripped 1 base from V and 6 bases from J, with 12 bases between. The DNA for the CDR3 is TGTGCCAGCAGTTTATTTCAGGCTGGTCAGACCCAGTACTTC. Protein sequence: CASSLFQAGQTQYF.

This clonotype was counted between two and nine times. The CDR3 sequence is CASSPNSRASTDTQYF. CDR3 bases: TGCGCCAGCAGCCCCAACTCGCGTGCTAGCACAGATACGCAGTATTTT. The chain recombines TRBV4-3 with TRBJ2-3; D unresolved. This CDR3 spans 16 amino acids. Germline V lookup: CDR1 LGHNA, CDR2 YSLEER. V dropped 4 bases and J dropped 0 bases, with 14 bases sitting between them.